A selection of T cell receptor beta chains follows, all from one sample in a study of T-cell memory formation after mild COVID-19. One entry per CDR3 protein, called by TCRdb with MiXCR from the 5' RACE reads. The sample includes approximately 560,000 distinct CDR3 sequences, roughly a sixth of them seen just once. The sample comprised PBMCs or a T cell subset sorted from them (not recorded which). The receptors originated from an adult woman who had mild COVID-19 (a few samples of this study predate the infection). Cell type and time point are not known. CDR3s include the opening cysteine and the closing phenylalanine or tryptophan. D genes are given only for firm matches. Clone sizes are given selectively: once, few, many, or a class where the clone is expanded.

>TRBD2|17|TRBV6-5|NA|TRBJ2-3
TGTGCCAGCAGTTCTAGTCGGACTAGCGGGTTCGCAGATACGCAGTATTTT
CASSSSRTSGFADTQYF
>NA|15|TRBV27|NA|TRBJ2-3
TGTGCCAGCAGCCTCTATCACCCTAGCACAGATACGCAGTATTTT
CASSLYHPSTDTQYF
>TRBD2|11|TRBV20-1|NA|TRBJ2-7
TGCAGTGCTAGGGGGGGGTACGAGCAGTACTTC
CSARGGYEQYF
>NA|15|TRBV7-9|many|TRBJ2-1
TGTGCCAGCAGCCTAGGGACTTTAGGGCTCAATGAGCAGTTCTTC
CASSLGTLGLNEQFF
>NA|15|TRBV30|few|TRBJ2-5
TGTGCCTGGAGTGAGGAAGGGTGGGCTATTCAGACCCAGTACTTC
CAWSEEGWAIQTQYF
>NA|17|TRBV29-1|NA|TRBJ1-5
TGCAGCTCTCCCAAGGGTTGCCCGGGGGTGGGCAATCAGCCCCAGCATTTT
CSSPKGCPGVGNQPQHF
>NA|15|TRBV5-1|NA|TRBJ2-1
TGCGCCAGCAGCTTGTATTTTAGCTCCTACAATGAGCAGTTCTTC
CASSLYFSSYNEQFF
>TRBD2|14|TRBV9|few|TRBJ2-7
TGTGCCAGCAGCTTGGGACTAGGTTTATCCGAGCAGTACTTC
CASSLGLGLSEQYF
>NA|13|TRBV20-1|NA|TRBJ2-4
TGCAGTGCTGAGTCGACAGGCAAAAACATTCAGTACTTC
CSAESTGKNIQYF
>NA|15|TRBV12-3/TRBV12-4|few|TRBJ1-4
TGTGCCAGCAGTTTAGTCCTGGCTCTCAGTGGAAAACTGTTTTTT
CASSLVLALSGKLFF
>NA|17|TRBV21-1|NA|TRBJ2-7
TGTGCCAGCAGCACCCTAACGACAGGCCGGAGACTCTACGAGCAGTACTTC
CASSTLTTGRRLYEQYF
>TRBD1|17|TRBV4-1|few|TRBJ1-5
TGCGCCAGCAGCCAGGACACAGGGGGCCTCAGCAATCAGCCCCAGCATTTT
CASSQDTGGLSNQPQHF
>TRBD2|16|TRBV5-1|NA|TRBJ2-2
TGCGCCAGCAGCCTCCAGGTAGCGGGGAACACCGGGGAGCTGTTTTTT
CASSLQVAGNTGELFF
>TRBD1|13|TRBV2|few|TRBJ2-7
TGTGCCAGCAGTTCCGACAGGGTAGACGAGCAGTACTTC
CASSSDRVDEQYF
>NA|15|TRBV11-2|NA|TRBJ2-2
TGTGCCAGCAGCTTAGTGTTTTCCGGCCCATCGGCGCTGTTTTTT
CASSLVFSGPSALFF
>NA|11|TRBV9|NA|TRBJ1-2
TGTGCCAGCAGCACTAGGGGGGGCTTCTCCTTC
CASSTRGGFSF
>TRBD2|18|TRBV6-6|few|TRBJ2-7
TGTGCCAGCAGCTATACCGGGACTAGCGGGAGGGCCCTCTACGAGCAGTACTTC
CASSYTGTSGRALYEQYF
>NA|13|TRBV12-3/TRBV12-4|NA|TRBJ1-5
TGTGCCAGCAGCCTCGTAGACAATCAGCCCCAGCATTTT
CASSLVDNQPQHF
>NA|15|TRBV12-3/TRBV12-4|NA|TRBJ2-1
TGTGCCAGCAGTTTTCCACTAGATTTAGGCAATGAGCAGTTCTTC
CASSFPLDLGNEQFF
>NA|15|TRBV18|many|TRBJ1-1
TGTGCCAGCTCACCGGGACGGGGGTTCGGCACTGAAGCTTTCTTT
CASSPGRGFGTEAFF
>NA|16|TRBV4-3|NA|TRBJ2-3
TGCGCCAGCAGCCAGCTGACGGCTACTAGCACAGATACGCAGTATTTT
CASSQLTATSTDTQYF
>NA|14|TRBV9|few|TRBJ1-6
TGTGCCAGCAGCGTAGCCGATTATAATTCACCCCTCCACTTT
CASSVADYNSPLHF
>NA|15|TRBV5-1|few|TRBJ1-1
TGCGCCAGCAGCTTGGGAGGCAGTAGGAACACTGAAGCTTTCTTT
CASSLGGSRNTEAFF
>NA|11|TRBV15|few|TRBJ1-2
TGTGCCACCAGCAGACAGCGTGGCTACACCTTC
CATSRQRGYTF
>TRBD2|14|TRBV20-1|NA|TRBJ2-1
TGCAGTGCTAGAGTCCTAGCGGGAGCCAATGAGCAGTTCTTC
CSARVLAGANEQFF
>NA|15|TRBV4-3|many|TRBJ2-3
TGCGCCAGCAGCCAAGGAAGAGTAAGCACAGATACGCAGTATTTT
CASSQGRVSTDTQYF
>NA|18|TRBV24-1|few|TRBJ2-2
TGTGCCACCAGTGATTGGGGCGCGGGTAGCCCGGGGACCGGGGAGCTGTTTTTT
CATSDWGAGSPGTGELFF
>NA|16|TRBV15|NA|TRBJ2-5
TGTGCCACCAGCAGAGATGGGACACTACCTGGGGAGACCCAGTACTTC
CATSRDGTLPGETQYF
>TRBD2|15|TRBV12-3/TRBV12-4|NA|TRBJ2-3
TGTGCCAGCAGTGTTAGCGGGAGCCAGCCCTATACGCAGTATTTT
CASSVSGSQPYTQYF
>NA|14|TRBV2|NA|TRBJ2-7
TGTGCCCTCAACGGGGGCAGGGGTGACTACGAGCAGTACTTC
CALNGGRGDYEQYF
>NA|14|TRBV4-1|many|TRBJ2-7
TGCGCCAGCAGCCAAGTGGGGGGCTCCCACGAGCAGTACTTC
CASSQVGGSHEQYF
>NA|14|TRBV3-1|many|TRBJ1-2
TGTGCCAGCAGCCAAGAGGGGCTCAACTATGGCTACACCTTC
CASSQEGLNYGYTF
>NA|15|TRBV19|NA|TRBJ2-1
TGTGCCAGTAGTATAGGCCGGACTTCCTACAATGAGCAGTTCTTC
CASSIGRTSYNEQFF
>TRBD2|15|TRBV10-3|NA|TRBJ2-1
TGTGCCATCAGTGAGCAAACGGGAGGGTACAATGAGCAGTTCTTC
CAISEQTGGYNEQFF
>TRBD1|16|TRBV5-1|NA|TRBJ1-4
TGCGCCAGCAGCCTCAATACCCCAGGGGGCGGTGAAAAACTGTTTTTT
CASSLNTPGGGEKLFF
>NA|12|TRBV29-1|few|TRBJ2-5
TGCAGCGTTGAAGGGGGCGCGGAGACCCAGTACTTC
CSVEGGAETQYF
>NA|15|TRBV14|NA|TRBJ1-2
TGTGCCAGCAGCCGATACGGGCCAACTAACTATGGCTACACCTTC
CASSRYGPTNYGYTF
>NA|17|TRBV23-1|NA|TRBJ1-6
TGCGCCAGACGCTGTGGACTGGGGAGCTCCTATAATTCACCCCTCCACTTT
CARRCGLGSSYNSPLHF
>TRBD1|15|TRBV7-7|few|TRBJ2-1
TGTGCCAGCAGCTTAGGGGAGACAGGGGGCAGTGAGCAGTTCTTC
CASSLGETGGSEQFF
>NA|13|TRBV5-1|few|TRBJ2-7
TGCGCCAGCAGCTTGGGAGGAGCCATGAGCCAGTACTTC
CASSLGGAMSQYF
>TRBD2|14|TRBV12-3/TRBV12-4|NA|TRBJ2-7
TGTGCCAGCAGTTTAGTCGGGGGGGCCTGGGAGCAGTACTTC
CASSLVGGAWEQYF
>NA|13|TRBV12-3/TRBV12-4|few|TRBJ2-1
TGTGCCAGCAGGGGCCTACCGGGGAATGAGCAGTTCTTC
CASRGLPGNEQFF
>TRBD1|16|TRBV12-3/TRBV12-4|NA|TRBJ2-2
TGTGCCAGCAGTCAGGGACAGGGGCGGAACACCGGGGAGCTGTTTTTT
CASSQGQGRNTGELFF
>TRBD2|15|TRBV27|few|TRBJ2-5
TGTGCCAGCAGATTGACTAGCGGGCCACAAGAGACCCAGTACTTC
CASRLTSGPQETQYF
>NA|16|TRBV5-1|NA|TRBJ1-4
TGCGCCAGCAGCTTGGCCAGGTGGCGTCACGGTGAAAAACTGTTTTTT
CASSLARWRHGEKLFF
>NA|14|TRBV20-1|NA|TRBJ1-1
TGCAGTGCTATTAGAGAGGGACAGAACACTGAAGCTTTCTTT
CSAIREGQNTEAFF
>NA|14|TRBV12-3/TRBV12-4|NA|TRBJ1-1
TGTGCCAGCAGTCCAAGCCTAGTCCCGACGGGGTCTTTCTTT
CASSPSLVPTGSFF
>NA|13|TRBV6-2/TRBV6-3|NA|TRBJ1-2
TGTGCCAGCAGTTACGCCACAGAGTATGGCTACACCTTC
CASSYATEYGYTF
>NA|15|TRBV7-2|many|TRBJ2-3
TGTGCCAGCATCCCCCTGTGGCCTAGCACAGATACGCAGTATTTT
CASIPLWPSTDTQYF
>NA|14|TRBV2|NA|TRBJ1-2
TGTGCCAGCAGTGACCCGGAGAGGCCCTATGGCTACACCTTC
CASSDPERPYGYTF